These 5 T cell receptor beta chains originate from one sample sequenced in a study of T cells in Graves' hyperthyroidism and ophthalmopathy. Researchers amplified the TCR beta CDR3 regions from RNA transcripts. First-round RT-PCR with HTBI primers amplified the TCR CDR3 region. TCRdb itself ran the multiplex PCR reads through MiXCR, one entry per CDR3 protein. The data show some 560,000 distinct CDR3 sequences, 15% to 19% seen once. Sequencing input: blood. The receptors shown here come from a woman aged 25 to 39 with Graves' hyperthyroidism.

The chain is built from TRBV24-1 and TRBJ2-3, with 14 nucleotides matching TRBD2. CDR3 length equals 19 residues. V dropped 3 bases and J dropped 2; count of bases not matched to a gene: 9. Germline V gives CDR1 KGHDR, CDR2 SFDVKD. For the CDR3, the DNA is TGTGCCACCAGTGATCCAGGACTAGCGGGAGGTCGAAACACAGATACGCAGTATTTT. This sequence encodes CATSDPGLAGGRNTDTQYF.

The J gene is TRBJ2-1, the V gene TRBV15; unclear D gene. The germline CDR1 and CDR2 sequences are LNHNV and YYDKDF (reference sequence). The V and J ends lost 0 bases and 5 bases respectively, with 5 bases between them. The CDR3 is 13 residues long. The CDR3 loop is CATSRDEDNEQFF. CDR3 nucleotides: TGTGCCACCAGCAGAGATGAGGACAATGAGCAGTTCTTC.

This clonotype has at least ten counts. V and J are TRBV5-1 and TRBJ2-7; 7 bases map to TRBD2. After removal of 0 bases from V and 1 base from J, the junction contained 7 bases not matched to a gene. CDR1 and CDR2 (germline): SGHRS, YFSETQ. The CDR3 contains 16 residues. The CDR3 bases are TGCGCCAGCAGCTTGGTTGGTAGCGGGCCATCCTACGAGCAGTACTTC. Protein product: CASSLVGSGPSYEQYF.

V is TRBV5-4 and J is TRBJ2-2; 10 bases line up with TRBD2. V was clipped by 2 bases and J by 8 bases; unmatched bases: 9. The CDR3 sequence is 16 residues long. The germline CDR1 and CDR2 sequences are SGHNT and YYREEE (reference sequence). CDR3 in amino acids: CASSLRLAGVSGELFF. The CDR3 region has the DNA TGTGCCAGCAGCTTAAGGCTAGCGGGAGTCTCGGGGGAGCTGTTTTTT. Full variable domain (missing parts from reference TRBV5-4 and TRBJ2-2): ETGVTQSPTHLIKTRGQQVTLRCSSQSGHNTVSWYQQALGQGPQFIFQYYREEENGRGNFPPRFSGLQFPNYSSELNVNALELDDSALYLCASSLRLAGVSGELFFGEGSRLTVL.

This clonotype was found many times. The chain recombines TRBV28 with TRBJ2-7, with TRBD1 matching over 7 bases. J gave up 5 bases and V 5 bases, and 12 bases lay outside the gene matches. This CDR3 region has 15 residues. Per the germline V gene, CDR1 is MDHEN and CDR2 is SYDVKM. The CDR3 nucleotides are TGTGCCAGCAGTGCAAGGGTGGGACAGCGAGACGAGCAGTACTTC. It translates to CASSARVGQRDEQYF. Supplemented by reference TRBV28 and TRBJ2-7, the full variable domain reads DVKVTQSSRYLVKRTGEKVFLECVQDMDHENMFWYRQDPGLGLRLIYFSYDVKMKEKGDIPEGYSVSREKKERFSLILESASTNQTSMYLCASSARVGQRDEQYFGPGTRLTVT.